This TCR beta chain stems from a study of identical twins. TCRdb re-derived calls from the 5' RACE reads in MiXCR, one entry per CDR3 protein. The sample includes fewer than 350,000 distinct CDR3 sequences, approximately 8% seen only once; the top ten take 2.1%. This clonotype was seen more than once but under ten times. Germline CDR1 MNHEY, CDR2 SVGAGI. Losses at the gene ends were 3 bases for V and 5 bases for J; bases not matched to a gene: 4. CDR3 length equals 14 residues. This sample was shared with a second study, whose subject was yellow fever vaccine responses in identical twins.

Input material: memory (CD45RO+) T cells sorted from blood. The receptor comes from a woman aged 18-29 years in good health. V and J are TRBV6-5 and TRBJ2-3; 8 bases fit TRBD2. CDR3 sequence (DNA): TGTGCCAGCAGTTATCGGGGGGGCTTAGATACGCAGTATTTT. Translated, it gives CASSYRGGLDTQYF.